One sample yielded the 20 T cell receptor beta chains listed below, sequenced in a study of blood T cell repertoires in COVID-19. TCRdb's copy holds only in-frame clones and misses some; the assay was immunoSEQ multiplex PCR. The data show about 70,000 clones, around 87% seen once. The sequencing input was peripheral blood. The receptors originated from a woman younger than 30 with acute or convalescent COVID-19.

The J gene is TRBJ1-1, the V gene TRBV5-6, with D uncertain. The CDR3 is 16 amino acids. The ends were cut back, 0 bases at V and 1 base at J, with 13 bases in the middle. The germline CDR1 and CDR2 sequences are SGHDT and YYEEEE. The CDR3 sequence: CASSLATSFWNTEAFF. CDR3 in DNA: TGTGCCAGCAGCTTGGCCACATCCTTCTGGAACACTGAAGCTTTCTTT.

The rearrangement uses TRBV14 and TRBJ2-7; 8 bases are a match to TRBD1. Germline-derived CDR1 and CDR2 are SGHDN and FVKESK. V was pared by 4 bases and J by 5 bases, with 7 bases of the junction left unmatched. This CDR3 comprises 14 residues. The CDR3 is CASSPGTGFNEQYF. CDR3 coding DNA: TGTGCCAGCAGCCCGGGGACAGGCTTCAACGAGCAGTACTTC.

The V and J genes are TRBV9 and TRBJ2-3; D is uncertain. CDR1 is SGDLS and CDR2 is YYNGEE in the germline V gene. The CDR3 contains 14 residues. Deletions cut 4 bases from V and 0 bases from J, with 9 bases between. CDR3 sequence (DNA): TGTGCCAGCAGCCGACTTGGGAGCACAGATACGCAGTATTTT. Its protein product is CASSRLGSTDTQYF.

V and J are TRBV5-1 and TRBJ1-6, with 12 bases lining up with TRBD1. The J segment lost 7 bases and the V segment lost 3 bases, leaving 5 bases of the junction unmatched. CDR3 length: 16 residues. The germline V gene has CDR1 SGHRS and CDR2 YFSETQ. This CDR3 is CASSSGQGANNSPLHF. DNA for the CDR3: TGCGCCAGCAGCTCGGGACAGGGGGCTAACAATTCACCCCTCCACTTT. Based on the CDR3 plus reference TRBV5-1 and TRBJ1-6, the full variable domain is KAGVTQTPRYLIKTRGQQVTLSCSPISGHRSVSWYQQTPGQGLQFLFEYFSETQRNKGNFPGRFSGRQFSNSRSEMNVSTLELGDSALYLCASSSGQGANNSPLHFGNGTRLTVT.

The chain has TRBV7-2 and TRBJ1-6; unclear D gene. The V gene's germline CDR1 is SGHTA and CDR2 FQGNSA. The CDR3 spans 15 residues. V was shortened by 5 bases and J by 9 bases, with 17 bases between the two germline ends. The CDR3 reads CASSPLGESPSPLHF. The CDR3 DNA follows: TGTGCCAGCAGCCCGCTGGGAGAGTCCCCTTCACCCCTCCACTTT.

V and J are TRBV4-1 and TRBJ2-5; the match to TRBD2 covers 11 bases. V dropped 0 bases and J dropped 0; count of bases not matched to a gene: 9. The CDR3 length is 19 residues. The germline gives CDR1 MGHRA, CDR2 YSYEKL. The CDR3 DNA reads as TGCGCCAGCAGCCAAGACGGGGCCCGGGGACTAGCGGACCAAGAGACCCAGTACTTC. Its translation: CASSQDGARGLADQETQYF.

V is TRBV3-1 (or the pseudogene TRBV3-2) and J is TRBJ1-2, with 8 bases lining up with TRBD1. The CDR3 is 15 amino acids. CDR1 and CDR2 (germline): LGHDT, YNNKEL (reference sequence). J lost 5 bases, V lost 3 bases, and 8 bases had no gene match. DNA of the CDR3: TGTGCCAGCAGCCATTATCAGGGGGCGAAATATGGCTACACCTTC. Its translation: CASSHYQGAKYGYTF.

This clone occurred once. This chain links TRBV19 with TRBJ2-3, with D maybe TRBD2 (5 bases). CDR1 LNHDA and CDR2 SQIVND come from the germline V gene (reference sequence). Trimming took 7 bases from V and 0 from J, leaving 11 bases between them. CDR3 size: 14 residues. CDR3 nucleotide sequence: TGTGCCAGTAAGACGGGGTTTAGCACAGATACGCAGTATTTT. This translates into CASKTGFSTDTQYF.

The chain recombines TRBV19 with TRBJ2-2, with 8 bases aligning to TRBD2. The CDR3 has 17 residues. The ends lost 5 bases at V and 1 base at J; junction bases unmatched: 9. The germline V gene has CDR1 LNHDA and CDR2 SQIVND (reference sequence). DNA of the CDR3: TGTGCCAGTAGTTCAAGCGGGGGAAACCTGAACACCGGGGAGCTGTTTTTT. It specifies CASSSSGGNLNTGELFF.

The rearrangement joins TRBV5-5 to TRBJ2-3; 8 bases map to TRBD1. The CDR3 has 15 residues. The germline V gene has CDR1 SGHKS and CDR2 YYEKEE (reference sequence). With V trimmed by 1 base and J by 4 bases, 5 bases remained unmatched. The CDR3 nucleotides are TGTGCCAGCAGCTTGTTCGGACAGGGCCCAGATACGCAGTATTTT. It encodes CASSLFGQGPDTQYF. Full variable domain (rest looked up from reference TRBV5-5 and TRBJ2-3): DAGVTQSPTHLIKTRGQQVTLRCSPISGHKSVSWYQQVLGQGPQFIFQYYEKEERGRGNFPDRFSARQFPNYSSELNVNALLLGDSALYLCASSLFGQGPDTQYFGPGTRLTVL.

This chain links TRBV7-9 with TRBJ2-7; 8 nucleotides match TRBD2. The CDR3 runs 15 residues. Germline lookup yields CDR1 SEHNR and CDR2 FQNEAQ (reference sequence). V gave up 5 bases and J gave up 0 bases; unmatched junction bases: 6. The CDR3 sequence is CASSDGGASSYEQYF. The CDR3 DNA reads TGTGCCAGCAGCGACGGGGGGGCCAGCTCCTACGAGCAGTACTTC.

The V call is TRBV3-1 (or the pseudogene TRBV3-2), the J call TRBJ2-1, with TRBD2 matching 14 bases. The CDR3 extends over 13 amino acids. Germline CDR1 and CDR2: LGHDT and YNNKEL (reference sequence). Unmatched junction bases numbered 10, after V lost 10 bases and J lost 14 bases. CDR3 protein: CATRPGTSGSKFF. CDR3 sequence (DNA): TGTGCCACAAGGCCAGGGACTAGCGGGAGTAAGTTCTTC.

Only a few counts were recorded for this clone. This rearrangement joins TRBV7-2 to TRBJ2-5; no clear D gene. V lost 5 bases to trimming and J lost 1 base, with 8 bases between them. CDR1 is SGHTA, CDR2 FQGNSA, per germline. CDR3 size: 13 residues. In DNA form, the CDR3 reads TGTGCCAGCAGCACCCGGGTCCAAGAGACCCAGTACTTC. Protein product: CASSTRVQETQYF.

V gene TRBV2 combines with J gene TRBJ1-1; TRBD1 aligns across 10 bases. Trimming removed 4 bases from V and 7 bases from J; junction bases left unmatched: 0. The CDR3 covers 12 residues. Germline-derived CDR1 and CDR2 are SNHLY and FYNNEI. The CDR3 sequence: CASSGDRGEAFF. For the CDR3, the DNA is TGTGCCAGCAGTGGGGACAGGGGTGAAGCTTTCTTT.

This clone was counted a single time. This chain uses TRBV6-2 or TRBV6-3 with TRBJ2-2; no firm D call. V gave up 6 bases and J gave up 7 bases, with 12 bases separating them. The CDR3 runs 13 residues. The germline V gene has CDR1 MNHEY and CDR2 SVGEGT. CDR3 loop: CASSPLIGGELFF. Here the CDR3 DNA reads TGTGCCAGCAGCCCACTGATCGGCGGGGAGCTGTTTTTT.

This clone showed up just once. This sequence joins TRBV24-1 and TRBJ2-1, with TRBD2 identical over 13 bases. The CDR3 is made up of 14 amino acids. J gave up 4 bases and V 9 bases, and 2 bases lay outside the gene matches. CDR1 and CDR2 from the germline V gene are KGHDR and SFDVKD. CDR3 amino acids: CATGTSGVYNEQFF. The DNA for the CDR3 is TGTGCCACCGGGACTAGCGGGGTTTACAATGAGCAGTTCTTC.

The chain is built from TRBV7-2 and TRBJ2-1, with D possibly TRBD1 on 5 matching bases. In germline, CDR1 is SGHTA, CDR2 FQGNSA. CDR3 length: 15 amino acids. Between the trimmed V and J ends, which lost 7 bases and 14 bases, there was a span of 27 bases. The CDR3 DNA is TGTGCCAGCACCGCACAGGAATTAATCTTTTCCGTAAAGTTCTTC. Translating it yields CASTAQELIFSVKFF.

The chain recombines TRBV5-1 with TRBJ1-5; no clear D. This CDR3 is 13 amino acids long. CDR1 is SGHRS, CDR2 YFSETQ, per germline. The ends were cut back, 0 bases at V and 5 bases at J, with 6 bases in the middle. DNA for the CDR3: TGCGCCAGCAGCTTGGAGCCTTATCAGCCCCAGCATTTT. Translating it yields CASSLEPYQPQHF.

The chain is built from TRBV6-5 and TRBJ1-1; the match to TRBD1 covers 8 bases. The germline CDR1 and CDR2 sequences are MNHEY and SVGAGI. After removal of 1 base from V and 4 bases from J, the junction contained 8 bases not matched to a gene. The CDR3 covers 16 residues. The CDR3 DNA reads TGTGCCAGCAGTTACTTTCGGACAGGGAAGTCCACTGAAGCTTTCTTT. This sequence encodes CASSYFRTGKSTEAFF.

V is TRBV29-1 and J is TRBJ1-2, with D perhaps matching TRBD1 (6 bases). The germline V gene has CDR1 SQVTM and CDR2 ANQGSEA. The CDR3 covers 12 residues. Trimming cost V 4 bases and J 8 bases, with 14 bases left between them. CDR3 protein: CSVVRGENGYTF. The CDR3 nucleotides are TGCAGCGTTGTCAGGGGAGAAAACGGCTACACCTTC.